This TCR beta chain comes out of a study of a mutant IDH1 vaccine in newly diagnosed glioma. Study-level information: In weeks 1, 3, 5, 7, 11, 15, 19 and 23, patients were immunized, eight times in all. Vaccination started 4-6 weeks after radiotherapy alone, or with temozolomide cycles. Most patients had received both radiotherapy and temozolomide, the prior options being radiotherapy, temozolomide, or both.

Time point reported: week 23, last vaccination. The vaccine gave 300 ug of a 20-mer mutant IDH1 peptide subcutaneously per dose. Germline V gives CDR1 SEHNR, CDR2 FQNEAQ (reference sequence). The CDR3 contains 13 residues. The V end lost 0 bases, the J end lost 1 base, and 3 bases lay between the germline ends. TCRdb's table, derived via immunoSEQ multiplex PCR, lists solely in-frame clones and lacks some. The data show approximately 66,000 clones, around 82% seen once. Turning to this clone: Its specificity is not known.

This TCR was recovered from a man aged 18 to 30 with glioma. The material was PBMCs, obtained from a glioma patient whose treatment included an IDH1 peptide vaccine. This chain links TRBV7-9 with TRBJ1-1, with unresolved D. In DNA form, the CDR3 reads TGTGCCAGCAGCTTAGCCCAGAACACTGAAGCTTTCTTT. Protein sequence: CASSLAQNTEAFF.